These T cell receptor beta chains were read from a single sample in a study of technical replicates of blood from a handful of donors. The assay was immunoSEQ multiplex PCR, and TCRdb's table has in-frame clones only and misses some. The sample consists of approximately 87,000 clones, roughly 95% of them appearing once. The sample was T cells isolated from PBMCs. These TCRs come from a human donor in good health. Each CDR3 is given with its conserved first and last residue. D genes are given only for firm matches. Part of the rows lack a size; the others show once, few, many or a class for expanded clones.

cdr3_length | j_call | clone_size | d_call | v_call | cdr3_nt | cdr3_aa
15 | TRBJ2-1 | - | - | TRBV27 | TGTGCCAGCAGCCCATCCGGGGTCGCGTACAATGAGCAGTTCTTC | CASSPSGVAYNEQFF
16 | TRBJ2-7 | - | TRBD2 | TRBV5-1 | TGCGCCAGCAGCTCGAACTTAGCGGGAGGGCCCTACGAGCAGTACTTC | CASSSNLAGGPYEQYF
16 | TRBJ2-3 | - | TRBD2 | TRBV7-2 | TGTGCCAGCAGCTTAACTGCCCTAGCGGGAACAGATACGCAGTATTTT | CASSLTALAGTDTQYF
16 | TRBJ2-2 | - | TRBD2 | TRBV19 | TGTGCCAGTAGTATTCCGGCTAGCGGGAGTACCGGGGAGCTGTTTTTT | CASSIPASGSTGELFF
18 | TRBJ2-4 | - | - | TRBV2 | TGTGCCAGCAGTGATCTCCTTCGGGACAAAAAAGCCAAAAACATTCAGTACTTC | CASSDLLRDKKAKNIQYF
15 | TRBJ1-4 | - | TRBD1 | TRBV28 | TGTGCCAGCAGCGAAGTCCGGGACAGGGATGTAAAACTGTTTTTT | CASSEVRDRDVKLFF
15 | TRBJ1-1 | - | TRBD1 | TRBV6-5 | TGTGCCAGCAGTTACTCGACAGGGATGAGCACTGAAGCTTTCTTT | CASSYSTGMSTEAFF
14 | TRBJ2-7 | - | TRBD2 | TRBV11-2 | TGTGCCAGCAGCTTTAGCGGGAGGGGAATCGAGCAGTACTTC | CASSFSGRGIEQYF
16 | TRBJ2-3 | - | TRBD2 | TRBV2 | TGTGCCAGCAGTGAAGAAACGGGGCGGGAGACAGATACGCAGTATTTT | CASSEETGRETDTQYF
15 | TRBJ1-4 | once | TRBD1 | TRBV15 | TGTGCCACCAGCAGAGACCGGGACAGCACCGAAAAACTGTTTTTT | CATSRDRDSTEKLFF
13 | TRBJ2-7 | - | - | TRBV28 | TGTGCCAGCTCTAGGACAGAAACCTACGAGCAGTACTTC | CASSRTETYEQYF
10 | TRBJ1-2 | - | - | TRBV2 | TGTGCCAGCACCCCTAGCGCTCTGACCTTC | CASTPSALTF
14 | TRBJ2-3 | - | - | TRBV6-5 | TGTGCCAGCAGTCGGGAAGCCGGTACAGATACGCAGTATTTT | CASSREAGTDTQYF
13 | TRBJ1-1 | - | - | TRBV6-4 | TGTGCCAGCAGTTTTGGGGCGCAGACTGAAGCTTTCTTT | CASSFGAQTEAFF
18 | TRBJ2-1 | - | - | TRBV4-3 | TGCGCCAGCAGCCAAGACGGCCCGACTGGCAGCTCCTACAATGAGCAGTTCTTC | CASSQDGPTGSSYNEQFF
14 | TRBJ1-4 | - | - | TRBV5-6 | TGTGCCAGCAGCTTGGCCAGGGTTAATGAAAAACTGTTTTTT | CASSLARVNEKLFF
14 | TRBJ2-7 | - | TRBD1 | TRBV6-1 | TGTGCCAGCAGCCTAGGGACAGCGAACTACGAGCAGTACTTC | CASSLGTANYEQYF
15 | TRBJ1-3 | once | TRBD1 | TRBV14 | TGTGCCAGCAGCCCTCTCGACAGGGTCGGAAACACCATATATTTT | CASSPLDRVGNTIYF
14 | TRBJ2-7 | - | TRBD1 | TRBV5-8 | TGTGCCAGCAGCCGCACAGGGGGCTTTTACGAGCAGTACTTC | CASSRTGGFYEQYF
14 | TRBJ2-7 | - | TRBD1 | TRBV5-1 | TGCGCCAGCAGCTTGGTAGGACAGGGAAACGAGCAGTACTTC | CASSLVGQGNEQYF
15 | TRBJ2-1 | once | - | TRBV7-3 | TGTGCCAGCAGCTTAACTAGCGGCCTGGGGAATGAGCAGTTCTTC | CASSLTSGLGNEQFF
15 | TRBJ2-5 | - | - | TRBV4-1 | TGCGCCAGCAGCCAAGGAATCGGCCGAGGGGAGACCCAGTACTTC | CASSQGIGRGETQYF
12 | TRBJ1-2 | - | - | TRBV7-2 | TGTGCCAGCAGCTCACAGGGTTACGGCTACACCTTC | CASSSQGYGYTF
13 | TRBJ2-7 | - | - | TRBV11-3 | TGTGCCAGCAGCTTGGAGAGTGCCTACGAGCAGTACTTC | CASSLESAYEQYF
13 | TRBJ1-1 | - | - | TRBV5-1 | TGCGCCAGCAGCTTGGGGGCAGCCCTTGAAGCTTTCTTT | CASSLGAALEAFF
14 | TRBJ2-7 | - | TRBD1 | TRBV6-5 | TGTGCCAGCAGTATGGGACAGGGGCCCTACGAGCAGTACTTC | CASSMGQGPYEQYF
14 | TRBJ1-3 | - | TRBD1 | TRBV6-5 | TGTGCCAGCAGGAGACAGGGGGCGGAGGGGACCATATATTTT | CASRRQGAEGTIYF
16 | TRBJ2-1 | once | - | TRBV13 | TGTGCCAGCAGCCAGATACTAAGCGTATCCTACAATGAGCAGTTCTTC | CASSQILSVSYNEQFF
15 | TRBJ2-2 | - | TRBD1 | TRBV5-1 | TGCGCCAGCAGCCCGGACAGGGGAGGAACCGGGGAGCTGTTTTTT | CASSPDRGGTGELFF
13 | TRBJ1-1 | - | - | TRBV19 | TGTGCCAGTAGTATAAGCGGGGACACTGAAGCTTTCTTT | CASSISGDTEAFF
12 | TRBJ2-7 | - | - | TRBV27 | TGTGCCAGCAGTTTGTCCCGGGACGAGCAGTACTTC | CASSLSRDEQYF
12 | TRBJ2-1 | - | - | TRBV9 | TGTGCCAGCAGCGTAGTATCCAATGAGCAGTTCTTC | CASSVVSNEQFF
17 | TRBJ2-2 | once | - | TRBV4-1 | TGCGCCAGCAGCCAAGATATGGGCAGGATGGTCTCCGGGGAGCTGTTTTTT | CASSQDMGRMVSGELFF
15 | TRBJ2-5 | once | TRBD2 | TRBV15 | TGTGCCACCAGCAGGGAGTCGGGAGGGGGAGAGACCCAGTACTTC | CATSRESGGGETQYF
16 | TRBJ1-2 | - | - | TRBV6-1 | TGTGCCAGCAGTGAAGCGGTAGGGAGAAGGAACTATGGCTACACCTTC | CASSEAVGRRNYGYTF
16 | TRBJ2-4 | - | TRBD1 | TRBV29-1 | TGCAGCGTTATTGAGGGGACAGGGGGCTCCAAAAACATTCAGTACTTC | CSVIEGTGGSKNIQYF
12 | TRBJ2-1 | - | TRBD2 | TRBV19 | TGTGCCAGTGGGACTAAATACAATGAGCAGTTCTTC | CASGTKYNEQFF
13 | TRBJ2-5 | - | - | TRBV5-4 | TGTGCCAGCAGCCCGGGATTCCAAGAGACCCAGTACTTC | CASSPGFQETQYF
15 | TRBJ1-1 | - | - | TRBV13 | TGTGCCAGCAGCTTCAGTAACTACATGAACACTGAAGCTTTCTTT | CASSFSNYMNTEAFF
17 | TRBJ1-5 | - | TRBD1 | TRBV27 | TGTGCCAGCAGTGGAGGACAGGTAATTTCCACGAATCAGCCCCAGCATTTT | CASSGGQVISTNQPQHF